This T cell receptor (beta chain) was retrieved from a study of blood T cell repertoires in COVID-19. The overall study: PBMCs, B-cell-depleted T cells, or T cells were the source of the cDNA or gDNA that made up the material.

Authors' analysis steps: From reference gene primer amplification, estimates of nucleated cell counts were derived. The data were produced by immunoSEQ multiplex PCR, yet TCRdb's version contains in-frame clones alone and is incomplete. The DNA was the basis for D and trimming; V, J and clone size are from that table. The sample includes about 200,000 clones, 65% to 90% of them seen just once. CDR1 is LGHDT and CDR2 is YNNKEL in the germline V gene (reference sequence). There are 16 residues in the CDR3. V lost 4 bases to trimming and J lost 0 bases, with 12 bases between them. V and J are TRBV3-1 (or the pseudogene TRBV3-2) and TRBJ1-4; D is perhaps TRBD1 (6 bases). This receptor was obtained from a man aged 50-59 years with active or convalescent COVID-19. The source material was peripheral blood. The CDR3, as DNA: TGTGCCAGCAGCCGATGGACAGCCGCAACTAATGAAAAACTGTTTTTT. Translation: CASSRWTAATNEKLFF.